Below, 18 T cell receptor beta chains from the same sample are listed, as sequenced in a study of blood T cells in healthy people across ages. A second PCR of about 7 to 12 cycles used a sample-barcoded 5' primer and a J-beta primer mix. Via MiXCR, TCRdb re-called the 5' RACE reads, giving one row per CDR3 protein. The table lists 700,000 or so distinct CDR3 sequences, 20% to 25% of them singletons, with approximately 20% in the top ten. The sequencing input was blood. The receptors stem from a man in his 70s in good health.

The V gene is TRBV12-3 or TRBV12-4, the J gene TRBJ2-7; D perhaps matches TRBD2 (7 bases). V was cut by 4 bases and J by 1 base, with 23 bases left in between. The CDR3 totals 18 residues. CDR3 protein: CASSWGSPWGGRSYEQYF. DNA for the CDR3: TGTGCCAGCAGTTGGGGATCACCTTGGGGGGGCCGGTCCTACGAGCAGTACTTC.

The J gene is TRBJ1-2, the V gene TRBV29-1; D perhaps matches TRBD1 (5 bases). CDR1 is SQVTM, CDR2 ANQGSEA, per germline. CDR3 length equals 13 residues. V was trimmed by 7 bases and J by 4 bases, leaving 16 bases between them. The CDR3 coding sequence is TGCAGCGCCCGAATGGACACCCGCTATGGCTACACCTTC. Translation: CSARMDTRYGYTF.

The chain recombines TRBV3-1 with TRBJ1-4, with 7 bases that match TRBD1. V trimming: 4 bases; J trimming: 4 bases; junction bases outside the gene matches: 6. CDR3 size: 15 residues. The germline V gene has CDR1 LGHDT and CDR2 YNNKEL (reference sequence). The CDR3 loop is CASSPRDRDNEKLFF. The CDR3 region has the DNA TGTGCCAGCAGCCCTCGGGACAGAGATAATGAAAAACTGTTTTTT.

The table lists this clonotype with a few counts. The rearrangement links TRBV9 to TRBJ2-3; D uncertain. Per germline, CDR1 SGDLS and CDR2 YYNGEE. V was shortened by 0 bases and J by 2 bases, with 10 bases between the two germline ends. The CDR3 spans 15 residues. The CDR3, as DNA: TGTGCCAGCAGCGTAGGTGGTCCGACCACAGATACGCAGTATTTT. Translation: CASSVGGPTTDTQYF.

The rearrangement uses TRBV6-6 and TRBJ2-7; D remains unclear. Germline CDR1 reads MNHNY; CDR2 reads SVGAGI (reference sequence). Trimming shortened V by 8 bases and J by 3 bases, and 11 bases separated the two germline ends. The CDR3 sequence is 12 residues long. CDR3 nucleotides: TGTGCCAGCGCTCCCCCGGGCTACGAGCAGTACTTC. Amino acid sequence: CASAPPGYEQYF.

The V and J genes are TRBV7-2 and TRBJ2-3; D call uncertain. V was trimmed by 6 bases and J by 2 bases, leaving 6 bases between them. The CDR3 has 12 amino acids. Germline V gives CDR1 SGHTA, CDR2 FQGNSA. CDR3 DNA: TGTGCCAGCAGAACGATCACAGATACGCAGTATTTT. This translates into CASRTITDTQYF. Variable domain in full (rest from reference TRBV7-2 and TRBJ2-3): GAGVSQSPSNKVTEKGKDVELRCDPISGHTALYWYRQSLGQGLEFLIYFQGNSAPDKSGLPSDRFSAERTGGSVSTLTIQRTQQEDSAVYLCASRTITDTQYFGPGTRLTVL.

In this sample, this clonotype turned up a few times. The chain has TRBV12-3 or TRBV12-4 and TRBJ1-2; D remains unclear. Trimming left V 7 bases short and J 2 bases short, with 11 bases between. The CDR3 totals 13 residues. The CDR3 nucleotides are TGTGCCAGCACTAGGACTGAAAACTATGGCTACACCTTC. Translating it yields CASTRTENYGYTF.

The CDR3 DNA sequence: TGTGCCAGCAGCTTCAGTACTAGCACAGATACGCAGTATTTT. This encodes CASSFSTSTDTQYF. The genes are TRBV7-9 and TRBJ2-3; the D is unclear. Germline assignment: CDR1 SEHNR and CDR2 FQNEAQ (reference sequence). V lost 3 bases, J lost 0 bases, and 7 bases lay in between. CDR3 length equals 14 residues.

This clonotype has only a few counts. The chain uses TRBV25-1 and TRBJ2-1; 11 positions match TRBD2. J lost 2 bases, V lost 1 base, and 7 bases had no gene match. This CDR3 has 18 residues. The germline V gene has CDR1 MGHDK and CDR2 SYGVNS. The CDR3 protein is CASSEFPSGGHTYNEQFF. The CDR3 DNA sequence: TGTGCCAGCAGTGAATTTCCTAGCGGGGGGCACACCTACAATGAGCAGTTCTTC.

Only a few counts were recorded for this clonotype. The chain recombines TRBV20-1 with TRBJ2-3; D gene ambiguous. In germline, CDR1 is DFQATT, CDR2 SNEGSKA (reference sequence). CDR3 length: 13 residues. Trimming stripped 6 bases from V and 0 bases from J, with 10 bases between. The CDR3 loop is CSASWLSTDTQYF. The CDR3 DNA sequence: TGCAGTGCCAGCTGGCTTAGCACAGATACGCAGTATTTT.

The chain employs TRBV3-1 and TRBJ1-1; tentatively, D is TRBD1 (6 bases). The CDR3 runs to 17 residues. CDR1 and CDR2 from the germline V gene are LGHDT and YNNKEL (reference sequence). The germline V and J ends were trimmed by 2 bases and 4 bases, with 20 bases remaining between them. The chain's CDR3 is CASSQQSTAGAGTEAFF. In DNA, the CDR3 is TGTGCCAGCAGCCAACAGAGTACGGCAGGGGCCGGCACTGAAGCTTTCTTT.

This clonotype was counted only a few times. CDR3 sequence reads: CASSQRLAGDTQYF. The CDR3, as DNA: TGTGCCAGCAGCCAAAGACTAGCGGGGGATACGCAGTATTTT. The rearrangement uses TRBV3-1 and TRBJ2-3; 11 bases fit TRBD2. Germline trimming cut 2 bases from V and 6 bases from J; bases unmatched to any gene: 1. The germline V gene has CDR1 LGHDT and CDR2 YNNKEL (reference sequence). This CDR3 is built from 14 residues.

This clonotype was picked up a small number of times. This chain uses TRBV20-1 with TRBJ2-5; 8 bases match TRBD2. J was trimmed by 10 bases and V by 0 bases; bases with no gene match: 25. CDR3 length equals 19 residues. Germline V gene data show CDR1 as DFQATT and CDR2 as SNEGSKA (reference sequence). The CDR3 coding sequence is TGCAGTGCTAGAGAGACTTCTGGAGCGGGGGAACTAATATACGTGAACCAGTACTTC. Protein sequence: CSARETSGAGELIYVNQYF.

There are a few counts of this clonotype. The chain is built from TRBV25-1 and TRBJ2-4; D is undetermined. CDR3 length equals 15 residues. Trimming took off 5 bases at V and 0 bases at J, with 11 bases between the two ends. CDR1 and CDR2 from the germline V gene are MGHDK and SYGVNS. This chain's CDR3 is CASSSGLLAKNIQYF. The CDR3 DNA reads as TGTGCCAGCAGTAGTGGATTACTAGCCAAAAACATTCAGTACTTC.

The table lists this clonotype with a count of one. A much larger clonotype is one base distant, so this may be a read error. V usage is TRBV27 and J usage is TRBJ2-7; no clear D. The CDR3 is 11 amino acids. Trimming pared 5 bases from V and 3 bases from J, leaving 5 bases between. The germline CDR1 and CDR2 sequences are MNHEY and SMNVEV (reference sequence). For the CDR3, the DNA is TGTGCCAGCAGTGATCACTACGAGCAGTACTTC. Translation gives CASSDHYEQYF.

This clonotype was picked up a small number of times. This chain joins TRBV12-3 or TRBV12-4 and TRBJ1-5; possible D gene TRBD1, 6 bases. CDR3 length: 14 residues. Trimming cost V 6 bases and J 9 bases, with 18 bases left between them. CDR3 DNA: TGTGCCAGCAGCCCGGGACAATGGTTTAGGCCCCAGCATTTT. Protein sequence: CASSPGQWFRPQHF.

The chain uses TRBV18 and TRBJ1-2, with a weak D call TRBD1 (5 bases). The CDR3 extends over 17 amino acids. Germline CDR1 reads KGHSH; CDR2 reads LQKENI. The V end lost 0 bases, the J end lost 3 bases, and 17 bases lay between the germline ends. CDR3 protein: CASSPPTKRGLHYGYTF. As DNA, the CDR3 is TGTGCCAGCTCACCACCGACAAAGAGGGGCCTTCACTATGGCTACACCTTC. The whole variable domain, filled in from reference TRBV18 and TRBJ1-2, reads NAGVMQNPRHLVRRRGQEARLRCSPMKGHSHVYWYRQLPEEGLKFMVYLQKENIIDESGMPKERFSAEFPKEGPSILRIQQVVRGDSAAYFCASSPPTKRGLHYGYTFGSGTRLTVV.

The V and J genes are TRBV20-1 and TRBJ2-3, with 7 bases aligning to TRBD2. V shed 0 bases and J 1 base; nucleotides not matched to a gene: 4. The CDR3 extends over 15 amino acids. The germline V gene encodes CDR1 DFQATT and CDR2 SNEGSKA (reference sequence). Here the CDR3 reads CSARDPRERTDTQYF. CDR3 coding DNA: TGCAGTGCTAGAGATCCGCGGGAGCGCACAGATACGCAGTATTTT.